Shown below are 24 T cell receptor beta chains from a single sample sequenced in a study of T cells expressing NK-cell markers. TCRdb processed the 5' RACE reads again and assigns one entry to each CDR3 protein, with no DNA. The repertoire table contains about 460,000 distinct CDR3 sequences. Sequencing was carried out using blood T cells: a sorted CD56 or NKG2C T cell subset, CD4+ or CD8+ T cells, or bulk PBMC T cells (not recorded which). The receptors derive from a woman aged 50 to 60 in good health.

The chain employs TRBV6-5 and TRBJ2-3; TCRdb returns TRBD2, unconfirmable since there is no DNA. The CDR3 has 14 amino acids. Germline CDR1 and CDR2: MNHEY and SVGAGI. CDR3: CASSYKREGITQYF.

The rearrangement joins TRBV5-5 to TRBJ2-2; TCRdb selects TRBD2, and the lack of DNA leaves this call unchecked. CDR3 length equals 16 residues. CDR1 is SGHKS and CDR2 is YYEKEE in the germline V gene (reference sequence). The CDR3 region is CASSLGGTSPPGELFF.

The chain's CDR3 is CASSQEGSTEAFF. The chain has TRBV19 and TRBJ1-1. The CDR3 covers 13 residues. CDR1 and CDR2 from the germline V gene are LNHDA and SQIVND (reference sequence).

V is TRBV7-7 and J is TRBJ1-2. Germline V gene lookup returns CDR1 SSHAT and CDR2 FNYEAQ (reference sequence). This CDR3 comprises 15 residues. This CDR3 is CASSNPRRANYGYTF. The full variable domain, with the rest looked up from reference TRBV7-7 and TRBJ1-2, is GAGVSQSPRYKVTKRGQDVTLRCDPISSHATLYWYQQALGQGPEFLTYFNYEAQPDKSGLPSDRFSAERPEGSISTLTIQRTEQRDSAMYRCASSNPRRANYGYTFGSGTRLTVV.

V gene TRBV6-2 or TRBV6-3 combines with J gene TRBJ2-2. Per germline, CDR1 MNHEY and CDR2 SVGEGT. CDR3 size: 15 residues. CDR3 amino acids: CASSYAGPNTGELFF.

The chain couples TRBV29-1 to TRBJ1-2; the D call from TCRdb, TRBD1, cannot be confirmed without DNA. Germline V CDR1 and CDR2: SQVTM, ANQGSEA. The CDR3 totals 13 residues. The CDR3 spells CSVGQGWGDGYTF.

The chain uses TRBV20-1 and TRBJ2-2; the TCRdb call, TRBD2, lacks DNA for checking. The CDR3 is 15 residues long. In germline, CDR1 is DFQATT, CDR2 SNEGSKA (reference sequence). The CDR3: CSARDFGTLGGELFF.

The chain is built from TRBV20-1 and TRBJ1-2; TCRdb lists TRBD1, though no DNA is available to test this call. Germline V gene sequence: CDR1 DFQATT, CDR2 SNEGSKA (reference sequence). The CDR3 length is 14 residues. The CDR3 is CSAGRQGYDMGYTF.

The gene calls are TRBV28 and TRBJ1-2. The CDR3 has 13 amino acids. Germline assignment: CDR1 MDHEN and CDR2 SYDVKM. The CDR3 sequence: CASREHLNYGYTF.

The V call is TRBV15, the J call TRBJ2-4; TCRdb reports TRBD2, a call that lacks DNA to check it against. The CDR3 consists of 17 residues. The germline gives CDR1 LNHNV, CDR2 YYDKDF (reference sequence). The CDR3 protein is CATSWTSGSMTKNIQYF.

The rearrangement joins TRBV12-3 or TRBV12-4 to TRBJ2-3; TCRdb outputs TRBD2, but without DNA this stays unchecked. This CDR3 has 20 amino acids. CDR3 sequence: CASIHSGTSGRPTSTDTQYF.

The V gene is TRBV3-1, the J gene TRBJ1-1; TCRdb designates TRBD1, a call that cannot be tested without DNA. Germline lookup yields CDR1 LGHDT and CDR2 YNNKEL (reference sequence). The CDR3 covers 13 residues. CDR3 amino acids: CASGGPENTEAFF.

The chain joins TRBV4-1 to TRBJ1-5; TCRdb calls TRBD1, which cannot be checked without DNA. CDR3 length: 14 amino acids. The germline V gene encodes CDR1 MGHRA and CDR2 YSYEKL. CDR3 residues: CASSQWGLRQPQHF.

The genes are TRBV5-1 and TRBJ2-7; without DNA, the TCRdb call of TRBD2 cannot be checked. Germline CDR1 SGHRS, CDR2 YFSETQ. The CDR3 consists of 16 residues. The CDR3 spells CASSSGLAGGTYEQYF.

The rearrangement joins TRBV29-1 to TRBJ2-3; TCRdb outputs TRBD1, but without DNA this stays unchecked. The CDR3 has 14 residues. The germline CDR1 and CDR2 sequences are SQVTM and ANQGSEA. The CDR3 loop reads CSVADRAGWDTQYF.

This chain links TRBV6-6 with TRBJ1-5; the D call of TRBD1 rests on TCRdb alone, since no DNA is present to check it. The CDR3 runs to 14 residues. Per germline, CDR1 MNHNY and CDR2 SVGAGI (reference sequence). The CDR3 spells CASRTTGQNQPQHF.

The genes are TRBV12-3 or TRBV12-4 and TRBJ1-3; the TRBD1 assignment by TCRdb is unverifiable without DNA. The CDR3 runs 14 residues. The CDR3 region is CASRQTGAGNTIYF.

CDR3 sequence: CSARDLGDGYTF. This rearrangement joins TRBV20-1 to TRBJ1-2. Germline V CDR1 and CDR2: DFQATT, SNEGSKA (reference sequence). This CDR3 comprises 12 residues.

The gene calls are TRBV6-6 and TRBJ2-1. The CDR3 length is 17 residues. Germline-derived CDR1 and CDR2 are MNHNY and SVGAGI (reference sequence). CDR3 loop: CASSYDIFGGADNEQFF.

The chain uses TRBV5-1 and TRBJ2-1; TCRdb's D gene call, TRBD2, goes unchecked for lack of DNA. CDR1 and CDR2 from the germline V gene are SGHRS and YFSETQ. The CDR3 has 14 amino acids. The CDR3 sequence: CASSLTSGSQEQFF.

The chain has TRBV11-1 and TRBJ2-5; absent DNA, TCRdb's TRBD1 call cannot be checked. This CDR3 has 15 amino acids. Germline values: CDR1 SGHAT, CDR2 FQDESV (reference sequence). CDR3 loop: CASSQSTGYQETQYF.

The chain links TRBV20-1 to TRBJ2-3; TCRdb outputs TRBD2, but without DNA this stays unchecked. The CDR3 loop spans 16 amino acids. The V gene's germline CDR1 is DFQATT and CDR2 SNEGSKA (reference sequence). The CDR3 region is CSAREGLAGFTDTQYF.

The genes are TRBV11-2 and TRBJ2-7; the D call of TRBD2 rests on TCRdb alone, since no DNA is present to check it. This CDR3 is built from 13 residues. The germline CDR1 and CDR2 sequences are SGHAT and FQNNGV. The CDR3 spells CASSPSGRDEQYF.

The V and J genes are TRBV12-3 or TRBV12-4 and TRBJ1-2; there is no DNA to check the TCRdb D call of TRBD1. This CDR3 has 15 amino acids. This CDR3 reads CASSFHRGLGYGYTF.